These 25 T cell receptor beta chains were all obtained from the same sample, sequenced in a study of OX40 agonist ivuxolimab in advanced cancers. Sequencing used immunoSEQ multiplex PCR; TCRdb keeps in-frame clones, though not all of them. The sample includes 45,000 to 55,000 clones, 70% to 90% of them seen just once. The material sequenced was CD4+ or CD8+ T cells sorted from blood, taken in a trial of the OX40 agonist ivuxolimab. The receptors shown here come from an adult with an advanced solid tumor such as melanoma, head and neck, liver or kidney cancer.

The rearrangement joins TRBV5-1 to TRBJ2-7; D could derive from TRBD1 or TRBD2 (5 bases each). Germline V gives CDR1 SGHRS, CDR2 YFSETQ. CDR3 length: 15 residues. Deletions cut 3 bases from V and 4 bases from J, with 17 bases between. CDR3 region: CASSSLGAPGYEQYF. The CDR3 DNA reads TGCGCCAGCAGCTCCCTAGGGGCCCCGGGGTACGAGCAGTACTTC. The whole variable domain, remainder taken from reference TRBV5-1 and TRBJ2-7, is KAGVTQTPRYLIKTRGQQVTLSCSPISGHRSVSWYQQTPGQGLQFLFEYFSETQRNKGNFPGRFSGRQFSNSRSEMNVSTLELGDSALYLCASSSLGAPGYEQYFGPGTRLTVT.

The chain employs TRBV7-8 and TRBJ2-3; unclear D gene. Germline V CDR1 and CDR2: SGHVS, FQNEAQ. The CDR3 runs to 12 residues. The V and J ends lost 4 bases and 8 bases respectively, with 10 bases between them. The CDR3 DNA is TGTGCCAGCAGCTCGTATTCCGGTACGCAGTATTTT. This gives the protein CASSSYSGTQYF.

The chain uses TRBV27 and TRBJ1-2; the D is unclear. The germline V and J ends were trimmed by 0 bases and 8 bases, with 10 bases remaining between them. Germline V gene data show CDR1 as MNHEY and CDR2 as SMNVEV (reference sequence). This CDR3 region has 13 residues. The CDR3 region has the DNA TGTGCCAGCAGTTTATCGATGGGTCTCGGCTACACCTTC. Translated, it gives CASSLSMGLGYTF.

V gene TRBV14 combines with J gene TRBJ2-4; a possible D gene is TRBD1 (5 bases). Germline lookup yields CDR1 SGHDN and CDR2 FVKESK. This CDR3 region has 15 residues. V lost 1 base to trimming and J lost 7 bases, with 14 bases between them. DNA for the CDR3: TGTGCCAGCAGCCAAGCTCAGGGTTTGCCTAACATTCAGTACTTC. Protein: CASSQAQGLPNIQYF.

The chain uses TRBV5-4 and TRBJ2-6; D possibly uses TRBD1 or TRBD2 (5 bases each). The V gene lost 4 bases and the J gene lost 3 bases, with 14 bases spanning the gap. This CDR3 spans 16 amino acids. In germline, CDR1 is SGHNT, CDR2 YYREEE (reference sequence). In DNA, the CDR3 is TGTGCCAGCAGCCCGGGGCGGCGACTTGGGGCCAACGTCCTGACTTTC. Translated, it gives CASSPGRRLGANVLTF.

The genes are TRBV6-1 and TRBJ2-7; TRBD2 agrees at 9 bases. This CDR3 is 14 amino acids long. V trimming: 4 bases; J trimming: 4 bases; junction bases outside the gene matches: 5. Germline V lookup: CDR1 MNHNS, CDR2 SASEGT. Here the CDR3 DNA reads TGTGCCAGCAGTGTTGATAGCGGGAGTTACGAGCAGTACTTC. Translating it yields CASSVDSGSYEQYF.

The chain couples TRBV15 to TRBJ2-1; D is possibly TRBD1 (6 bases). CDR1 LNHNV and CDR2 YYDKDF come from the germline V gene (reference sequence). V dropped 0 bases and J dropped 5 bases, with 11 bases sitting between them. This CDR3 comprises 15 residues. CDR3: CATSRDPGDNNEQFF. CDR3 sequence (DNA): TGTGCCACCAGCAGAGATCCCGGGGACAACAATGAGCAGTTCTTC.

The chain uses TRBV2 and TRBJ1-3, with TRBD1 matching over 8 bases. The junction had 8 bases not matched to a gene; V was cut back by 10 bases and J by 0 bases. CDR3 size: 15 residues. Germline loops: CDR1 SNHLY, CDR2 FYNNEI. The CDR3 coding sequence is TGTGCCAACCGGGACAGGCTACTCTCTGGAAACACCATATATTTT. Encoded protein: CANRDRLLSGNTIYF.

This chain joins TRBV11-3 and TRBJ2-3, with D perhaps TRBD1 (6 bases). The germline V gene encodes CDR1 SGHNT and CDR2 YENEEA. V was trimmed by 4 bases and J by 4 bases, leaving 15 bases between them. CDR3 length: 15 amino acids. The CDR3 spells CASSSIRGGPDTQYF. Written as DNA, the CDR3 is TGTGCCAGCAGCTCGATCAGGGGCGGCCCAGATACGCAGTATTTT.

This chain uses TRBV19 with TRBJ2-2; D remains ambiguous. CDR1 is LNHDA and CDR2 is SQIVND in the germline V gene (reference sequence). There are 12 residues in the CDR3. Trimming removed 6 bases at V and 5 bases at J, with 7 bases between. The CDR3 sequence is CASRTITGELFF. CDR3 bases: TGTGCCAGTAGGACGATAACCGGGGAGCTGTTTTTT.

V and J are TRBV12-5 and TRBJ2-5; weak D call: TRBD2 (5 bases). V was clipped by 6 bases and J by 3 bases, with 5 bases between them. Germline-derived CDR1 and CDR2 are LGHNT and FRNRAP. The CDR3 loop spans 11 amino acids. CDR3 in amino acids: CASGREETQYF. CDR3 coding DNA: TGTGCTAGTGGGAGGGAAGAGACCCAGTACTTC.

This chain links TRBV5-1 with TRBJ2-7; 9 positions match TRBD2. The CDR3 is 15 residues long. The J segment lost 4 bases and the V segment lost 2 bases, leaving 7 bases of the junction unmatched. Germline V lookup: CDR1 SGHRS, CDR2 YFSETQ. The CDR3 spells CASSFLAGVGYEQYF. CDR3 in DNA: TGCGCCAGCAGCTTTTTAGCGGGAGTCGGATACGAGCAGTACTTC.

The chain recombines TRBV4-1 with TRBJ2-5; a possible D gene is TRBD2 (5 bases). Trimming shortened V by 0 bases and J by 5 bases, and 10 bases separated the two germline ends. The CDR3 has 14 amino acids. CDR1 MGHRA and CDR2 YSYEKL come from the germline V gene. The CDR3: CASSQDPGSETQYF. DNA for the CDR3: TGCGCCAGCAGCCAAGACCCGGGGTCGGAGACCCAGTACTTC.

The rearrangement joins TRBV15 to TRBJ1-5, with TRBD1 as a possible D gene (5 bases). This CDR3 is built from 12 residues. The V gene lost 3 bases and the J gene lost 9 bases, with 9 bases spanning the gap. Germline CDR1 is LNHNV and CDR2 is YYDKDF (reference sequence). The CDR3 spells CATSRPGGPQHF. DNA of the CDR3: TGTGCCACCAGCAGGCCCGGGGGGCCCCAGCATTTT.

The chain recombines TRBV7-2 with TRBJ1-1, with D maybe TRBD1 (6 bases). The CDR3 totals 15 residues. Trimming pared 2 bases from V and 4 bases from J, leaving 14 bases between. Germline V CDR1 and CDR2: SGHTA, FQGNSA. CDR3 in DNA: TGTGCCAGCAGCTTAACTCCAGGGGTGGCCACTGAAGCTTTCTTT. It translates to CASSLTPGVATEAFF. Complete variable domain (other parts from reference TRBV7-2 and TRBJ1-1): GAGVSQSPSNKVTEKGKDVELRCDPISGHTALYWYRQSLGQGLEFLIYFQGNSAPDKSGLPSDRFSAERTGGSVSTLTIQRTQQEDSAVYLCASSLTPGVATEAFFGQGTRLTVV.

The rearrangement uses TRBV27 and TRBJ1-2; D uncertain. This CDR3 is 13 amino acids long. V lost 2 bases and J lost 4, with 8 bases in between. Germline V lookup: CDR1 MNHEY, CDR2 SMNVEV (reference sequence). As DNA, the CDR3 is TGTGCCAGCAGTTTAGCGGGCAGCTATGGCTACACCTTC. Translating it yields CASSLAGSYGYTF.

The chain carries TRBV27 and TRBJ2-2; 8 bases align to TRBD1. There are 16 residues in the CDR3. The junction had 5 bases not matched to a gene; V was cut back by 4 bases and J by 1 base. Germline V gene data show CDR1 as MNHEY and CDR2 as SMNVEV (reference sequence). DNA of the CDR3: TGTGCCAGCAGTTCCCGGGGACAGGTGAACACCGGGGAGCTGTTTTTT. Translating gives CASSSRGQVNTGELFF.

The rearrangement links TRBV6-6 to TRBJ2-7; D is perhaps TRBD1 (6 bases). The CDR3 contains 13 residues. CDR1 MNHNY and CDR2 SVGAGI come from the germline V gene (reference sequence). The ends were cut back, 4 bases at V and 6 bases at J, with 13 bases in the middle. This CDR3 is CASSLQGSGEQYF. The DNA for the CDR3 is TGTGCCAGCAGTTTACAGGGAAGCGGCGAGCAGTACTTC.

The CDR3 region has the DNA TGTGCCAGCAGCTTAGGAGGCAGTCTCGGTTCTCGGAACACCATATATTTT. Translated, it gives CASSLGGSLGSRNTIYF. The V and J genes are TRBV7-2 and TRBJ1-3; no definite D call. Germline lookup yields CDR1 SGHTA and CDR2 FQGNSA. This CDR3 has 17 amino acids. With 1 base removed from V and 7 bases from J, the gap between germline ends came to 20 bases. Filled out from reference TRBV7-2 and TRBJ1-3, the complete variable domain reads GAGVSQSPSNKVTEKGKDVELRCDPISGHTALYWYRQSLGQGLEFLIYFQGNSAPDKSGLPSDRFSAERTGGSVSTLTIQRTQQEDSAVYLCASSLGGSLGSRNTIYFGEGSWLTVV.

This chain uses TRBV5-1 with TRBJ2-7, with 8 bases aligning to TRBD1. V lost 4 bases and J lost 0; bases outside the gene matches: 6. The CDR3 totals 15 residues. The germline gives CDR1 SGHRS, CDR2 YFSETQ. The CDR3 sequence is CASSPNTGGSYEQYF. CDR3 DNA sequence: TGCGCCAGCAGCCCGAATACAGGGGGCTCCTACGAGCAGTACTTC.

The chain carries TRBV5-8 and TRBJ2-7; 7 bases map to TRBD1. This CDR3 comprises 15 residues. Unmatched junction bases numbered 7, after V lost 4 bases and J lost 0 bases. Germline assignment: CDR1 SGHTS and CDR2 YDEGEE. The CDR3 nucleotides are TGTGCCAGCAGCGTCGGACAGGCGAGCTCCTACGAGCAGTACTTC. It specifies CASSVGQASSYEQYF.

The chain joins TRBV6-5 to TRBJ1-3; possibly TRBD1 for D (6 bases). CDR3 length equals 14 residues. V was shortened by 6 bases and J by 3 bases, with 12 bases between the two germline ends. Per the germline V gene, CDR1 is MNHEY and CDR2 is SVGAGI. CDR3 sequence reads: CASSLHRDGNTIYF. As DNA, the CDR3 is TGTGCCAGCAGCCTTCACAGGGATGGAAACACCATATATTTT.

In nucleotides, the CDR3 is TGTGCCAGCTCACTTCCCGACAGGGGGTGGTCAGATACGCAGTATTTT. Protein sequence: CASSLPDRGWSDTQYF. The chain combines TRBV18 with TRBJ2-3; TRBD1 agrees at 9 bases. Germline values: CDR1 KGHSH, CDR2 LQKENI. The CDR3 runs 16 residues. Trimming at V came to 4 bases and at J to 4 bases, leaving 9 bases not matched to a gene. Variable domain in full (rest from reference TRBV18 and TRBJ2-3): NAGVMQNPRHLVRRRGQEARLRCSPMKGHSHVYWYRQLPEEGLKFMVYLQKENIIDESGMPKERFSAEFPKEGPSILRIQQVVRGDSAAYFCASSLPDRGWSDTQYFGPGTRLTVL.

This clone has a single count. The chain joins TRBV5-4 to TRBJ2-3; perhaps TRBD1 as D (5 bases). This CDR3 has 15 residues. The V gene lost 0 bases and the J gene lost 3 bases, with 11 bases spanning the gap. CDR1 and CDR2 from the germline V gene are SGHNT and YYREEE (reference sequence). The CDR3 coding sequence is TGTGCCAGCAGCTTGGCAGGGCCCTCGACAGATACGCAGTATTTT. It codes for CASSLAGPSTDTQYF.

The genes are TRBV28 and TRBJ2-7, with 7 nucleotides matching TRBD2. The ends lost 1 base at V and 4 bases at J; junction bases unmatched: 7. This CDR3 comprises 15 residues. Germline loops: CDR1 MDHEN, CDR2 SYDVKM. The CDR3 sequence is CASSLLTSPPYEQYF. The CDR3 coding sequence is TGTGCCAGCAGTTTATTGACTAGCCCCCCTTACGAGCAGTACTTC. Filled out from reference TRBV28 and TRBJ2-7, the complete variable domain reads DVKVTQSSRYLVKRTGEKVFLECVQDMDHENMFWYRQDPGLGLRLIYFSYDVKMKEKGDIPEGYSVSREKKERFSLILESASTNQTSMYLCASSLLTSPPYEQYFGPGTRLTVT.